One T cell receptor beta chain is described in this entry. Its target is not known. The sample originates from a study of somatic mutations in cytotoxic T cells in rheumatoid arthritis. The study, taken as a whole, reports: Clonality of CD8+ T cells, which was compared between rheumatoid arthritis patients and age-matched healthy controls, did not differ significantly.

Profiled with immunoSEQ multiplex PCR; TCRdb holds only in-frame clones, not every one. Of 3,000 to 4,500 clones listed, approximately 74% are singletons. Each population, CD4+ and CD8+ cells, was isolated by positive magnetic bead selection and checked for purity by flow cytometry. The TCR comes from an adult with rheumatoid arthritis. The specimen sequenced was CD8+ T cells sorted from blood.

CDR3 in amino acids: CASSPGTSGSHEQYF. The CDR3 region has the DNA TGTGCCAGCAGTCCCGGGACTAGCGGGAGTCACGAGCAGTACTTC. V is TRBV27 and J is TRBJ2-7; 14 nucleotides match TRBD2. CDR1 is MNHEY, CDR2 SMNVEV, per germline (reference sequence). V shed 5 bases, J shed 5 bases, and the junction held 5 bases outside the gene matches. The CDR3 sequence is 15 residues long.